The clone carrying this TCR beta chain was counted between two and nine times. Its target is not known. The data belong to a study of shared clonotypes between healthy human individuals. Overall study results and limits: Shared across a few donors were around 5% of the naive CD4 clonotypes. A limitation of the genetic and exposure-history diversity represented arose from few donors.

Trimming cost V 6 bases and J 1 base, with 15 bases left between them. This CDR3 region has 15 residues. The germline gives CDR1 MNHNS, CDR2 SASEGT. The table came from immunoSEQ multiplex PCR; TCRdb's copy has only in-frame clones and leaves some out. The profile shows some 2 million clones, about 95% of them singletons. The sample comprised naive CD4+ T cells sorted from blood. Specified subset: CD45RA+ positively selected. This TCR was recovered from a man younger than 30 in good health. The J gene is TRBJ1-1, the V gene TRBV6-1; possible D gene TRBD1, 5 bases. CDR3 sequence reads: CASSGRGVPNTEAFF. As DNA, the CDR3 is TGTGCCAGCAGCGGTAGAGGGGTGCCGAACACTGAAGCTTTCTTT.